This T cell receptor (beta chain) was recorded in a study of control samples from healthy donors and cancer patients. Sequenced by immunoSEQ multiplex PCR; TCRdb stores in-frame clones only, minus some. The data show 350,000 to 450,000 clones, 90% seen once. The germline V gene has CDR1 KGHSH and CDR2 LQKENI. The CDR3 has 18 amino acids. V lost 6 bases, J lost 1 base, and 22 bases lay in between. J is TRBJ1-3 and V is TRBV18; D gene unclear. Sequenced sample: PBMCs. The TCR comes from a man in his forties with head and neck cancer. The CDR3 spells CASSLNRESSLSGNTIYF. CDR3 DNA sequence: TGTGCCAGCTCCCTTAACCGGGAATCCAGCCTTTCTGGAAACACCATATATTTT.